One sample yielded the 22 T cell receptor beta chains listed below, sequenced in a study of cytomegalovirus exposure and HLA in healthy donors. The PCR employed 60 Vbeta primers together with 13 Jbeta primers. Repertoires were generated with immunoSEQ multiplex PCR, while TCRdb's copy carries only in-frame clones and drops some. The sample has around 110,000 clones, about four fifths seen once. The sequencing input was PBMCs. All receptors derive from a man aged 25 to 40 in good health and CMV-seropositive.

The chain joins TRBV5-1 to TRBJ2-7, with D maybe TRBD1 (6 bases). There are 15 residues in the CDR3. Germline V gene data show CDR1 as SGHRS and CDR2 as YFSETQ. Trimming pared 4 bases from V and 3 bases from J, leaving 17 bases between. The CDR3 nucleotides are TGCGCCAGCAGCCCTGGACAGAATACCGACTACGAGCAGTACTTC. Amino acids: CASSPGQNTDYEQYF.

This clone was seen a handful of times. V gene TRBV25-1 combines with J gene TRBJ1-2; TRBD1 might be the D (5 bases). Per the germline V gene, CDR1 is MGHDK and CDR2 is SYGVNS. Deletions cut 4 bases from V and 4 bases from J, with 7 bases between. The CDR3 runs 12 residues. CDR3 DNA sequence: TGTGCCAGCAGTGCGCAGGGCTATGGCTACACCTTC. Residues: CASSAQGYGYTF.

The V and J genes are TRBV28 and TRBJ2-3, with a tentative D call TRBD2 (6 bases). Germline V gene sequence: CDR1 MDHEN, CDR2 SYDVKM. Trimming cost V 5 bases and J 3 bases, with 9 bases left between them. CDR3 size: 13 residues. The CDR3 DNA follows: TGTGCCAGCAGTGTTCGGGGGACAGATACGCAGTATTTT. As protein: CASSVRGTDTQYF. The full variable domain, in which reference TRBV28 and TRBJ2-3 provide the parts outside the CDR3, is DVKVTQSSRYLVKRTGEKVFLECVQDMDHENMFWYRQDPGLGLRLIYFSYDVKMKEKGDIPEGYSVSREKKERFSLILESASTNQTSMYLCASSVRGTDTQYFGPGTRLTVL.

The chain has TRBV4-1 and TRBJ1-1, with D maybe TRBD1 (5 bases). Germline CDR1 is MGHRA and CDR2 is YSYEKL. This CDR3 is built from 15 residues. Trimming took off 1 base at V and 0 bases at J, with 9 bases between the two ends. The CDR3 sequence is CASSQAGGMNTEAFF. As DNA, the CDR3 is TGCGCCAGCAGCCAAGCCGGGGGGATGAACACTGAAGCTTTCTTT.

The chain joins TRBV5-1 to TRBJ2-7; D is possibly TRBD2 (5 bases). V was trimmed by 4 bases and J by 3 bases, leaving 14 bases between them. Germline V gene data show CDR1 as SGHRS and CDR2 as YFSETQ. This CDR3 spans 14 amino acids. The CDR3 DNA reads TGCGCCAGCAGCCGGGATGAGGACCGCTACGAGCAGTACTTC. This gives the protein CASSRDEDRYEQYF.

In this sample, this clone turned up a few times. A read error may produce the germline difference seen at one junction end. The chain combines TRBV7-9 with TRBJ1-1; D gene unclear. The CDR3 extends over 11 amino acids. In germline, CDR1 is SEHNR, CDR2 FQNEAQ (reference sequence). CDR3: CSSSLYIEAFF. The CDR3 DNA sequence: TGTTCCAGCAGCTTGTATATCGAAGCTTTCTTT.

V gene TRBV7-7 combines with J gene TRBJ2-5, with 13 bases that match TRBD2. Losses at the gene ends were 6 bases for V and 5 bases for J; bases not matched to a gene: 6. This CDR3 comprises 15 residues. Germline V gene sequence: CDR1 SSHAT, CDR2 FNYEAQ (reference sequence). CDR3 DNA: TGTGCCAGCAGGAAACTAGCGGGGGGGCTTGAGACCCAGTACTTC. This encodes CASRKLAGGLETQYF.

V and J are TRBV14 and TRBJ1-4, with TRBD1 matching over 8 bases. V was clipped by 1 base and J by 8 bases; unmatched bases: 6. CDR1 and CDR2 (germline): SGHDN, FVKESK. The CDR3 spans 15 residues. The CDR3 coding sequence is TGTGCCAGCAGCCAAGCCTCAGGGGGCGGGGAAAAACTGTTTTTT. Amino acids: CASSQASGGGEKLFF.

The genes are TRBV18 and TRBJ1-2, with D unclear. CDR3 length: 13 amino acids. Germline V lookup: CDR1 KGHSH, CDR2 LQKENI. V was shortened by 2 bases and J by 5 bases, with 9 bases between the two germline ends. CDR3 nucleotide sequence: TGTGCCAGCTCACCAGAGTCGGTGTATGGCTACACCTTC. Its translation: CASSPESVYGYTF.

The V call is TRBV5-1, the J call TRBJ1-2; 9 bases are a match to TRBD1. Germline-derived CDR1 and CDR2 are SGHRS and YFSETQ. The V segment lost 0 bases and the J segment 1 base; nucleotides outside the gene matches: 1. The CDR3 loop spans 15 amino acids. The CDR3 coding sequence is TGCGCCAGCAGCTTGGAGACAGGGGGTAACTATGGCTACACCTTC. Amino acid sequence: CASSLETGGNYGYTF.

V gene TRBV29-1 combines with J gene TRBJ1-1; D gene uncertain. CDR1 and CDR2 from the germline V gene are SQVTM and ANQGSEA. The CDR3 contains 11 residues. Trimming pared 5 bases from V and 7 bases from J, leaving 11 bases between. CDR3 sequence reads: CSVREWVEAFF. The CDR3 nucleotides are TGCAGCGTTCGGGAGTGGGTTGAAGCTTTCTTT.

The chain uses TRBV5-1 and TRBJ1-2, with unresolved D. Germline values: CDR1 SGHRS, CDR2 YFSETQ. The V end lost 5 bases, the J end lost 0 bases, and 8 bases lay between the germline ends. CDR3 length: 13 amino acids. CDR3 in DNA: TGCGCCAGCAGTACCAGTGCTAACTATGGCTACACCTTC. Translated: CASSTSANYGYTF.

This clone was counted only a few times. This chain uses TRBV5-1 with TRBJ2-2; 8 nucleotides agree with TRBD2. This CDR3 has 17 residues. The V gene end was trimmed by 0 bases and the J gene end by 0 bases; junction bases not matched to a gene: 4. The germline gives CDR1 SGHRS, CDR2 YFSETQ. CDR3 nucleotide sequence: TGCGCCAGCAGCTTGGTCATCGGGGGGGCGAACACCGGGGAGCTGTTTTTT. Translated: CASSLVIGGANTGELFF.

The chain couples TRBV30 to TRBJ1-1; the D is unclear. The CDR3 runs to 12 residues. Per the germline V gene, CDR1 is GTSNPN and CDR2 is SVGIG (reference sequence). Trimming left V 0 bases short and J 2 bases short, with 4 bases between. As DNA, the CDR3 is TGTGCCTGGAGTGTAGCAAACACTGAAGCTTTCTTT. Encoded protein: CAWSVANTEAFF.

The chain has TRBV28 and TRBJ2-1; TRBD2 aligns across 12 bases. CDR1 and CDR2 (germline): MDHEN, SYDVKM. The CDR3 runs to 17 residues. V lost 6 bases, J lost 7 bases, and 13 bases stayed unmatched. The CDR3 DNA reads as TGTGCCAGCAGCCTCGGACTAGCGGGGTTGAATACAAATGAGCAGTTCTTC. It codes for CASSLGLAGLNTNEQFF.

The chain links TRBV18 to TRBJ1-6, with 9 nucleotides matching TRBD1. This CDR3 comprises 17 residues. Germline CDR1 is KGHSH and CDR2 is LQKENI. The V segment lost 2 bases and the J segment 7 bases; nucleotides outside the gene matches: 9. CDR3: CASSPFTGGAENSPLHF. CDR3 in DNA: TGTGCCAGCTCACCATTCACAGGGGGCGCGGAAAATTCACCCCTCCACTTT.

The chain combines TRBV18 with TRBJ1-4; possible D gene TRBD1, 5 bases. With 3 bases removed from V and 7 bases from J, the gap between germline ends came to 12 bases. Looked up from germline, CDR1 is KGHSH and CDR2 is LQKENI. The CDR3 length is 14 residues. DNA for the CDR3: TGTGCCAGCTCACCCCGGGACTTTCCTGAAAAACTGTTTTTT. This gives the protein CASSPRDFPEKLFF.

This chain connects TRBV19 to TRBJ1-3, with D tentatively TRBD1 (5 bases). Germline lookup yields CDR1 LNHDA and CDR2 SQIVND (reference sequence). The CDR3 consists of 13 residues. The V and J ends lost 6 bases and 8 bases respectively, with 14 bases between them. The chain's CDR3 is CASSSGPGDTIYF. CDR3 nucleotides: TGTGCCAGTAGCTCGGGGCCGGGGGACACCATATATTTT.

The rearrangement uses TRBV7-9 and TRBJ2-7; no definite D call. The CDR3 totals 13 residues. With 5 bases removed from V and 5 bases from J, the gap between germline ends came to 13 bases. Germline-derived CDR1 and CDR2 are SEHNR and FQNEAQ (reference sequence). DNA of the CDR3: TGTGCCAGCAGCCCCGGGTATCAACACGAGCAGTACTTC. Its translation is CASSPGYQHEQYF.

This chain connects TRBV9 to TRBJ2-1; weak D call: TRBD2 (5 bases). V dropped 0 bases and J dropped 9 bases, with 16 bases sitting between them. From germline, CDR1 is SGDLS and CDR2 YYNGEE. This CDR3 has 15 residues. The CDR3 nucleotides are TGTGCCAGCAGCGTAGAAGGACTGTTTATCCGTGAGCAGTTCTTC. Protein sequence: CASSVEGLFIREQFF.

V is TRBV7-7 and J is TRBJ2-1; D not resolved. Trimming took 1 base from V and 4 from J, leaving 5 bases between them. Per germline, CDR1 SSHAT and CDR2 FNYEAQ (reference sequence). This CDR3 spans 13 amino acids. CDR3 in amino acids: CASSLGEYNEQFF. CDR3 in DNA: TGTGCCAGCAGCTTAGGAGAGTACAATGAGCAGTTCTTC.

This clone has more than one count but fewer than ten. This chain joins TRBV2 and TRBJ2-4, with a tentative D call TRBD1 (6 bases). This CDR3 region has 14 residues. CDR1 and CDR2 from the germline V gene are SNHLY and FYNNEI. V lost 6 bases and J 3 bases, leaving 12 bases between the germline ends. CDR3 residues: CASSSQGIKNIQYF. In DNA form, the CDR3 reads TGTGCCAGCAGCTCCCAGGGGATCAAAAACATTCAGTACTTC.